This TCR beta chain was found in a study of control samples from healthy donors and cancer patients. V was clipped by 7 bases and J by 0 bases, with 10 bases between them. Germline assignment: CDR1 SGHVS and CDR2 FQNEAQ. This CDR3 comprises 13 residues. Sequencing was performed with immunoSEQ multiplex PCR; in TCRdb, only in-frame clones are kept and a portion is missing. The profile shows some 70,000 clones, more than 80% of them singletons. This sequence joins TRBV7-8 and TRBJ2-7, with no clear D. This sequence was found in a man aged 55 to 70 in good health. The sequenced sample was blood. CDR3 DNA: TGTGCCAGCAAGGGCCCGAGCTCCTACGAGCAGTACTTC. Protein sequence: CASKGPSSYEQYF.